The source of this T cell receptor (beta chain) is a study of T cell responses to AZD1222 COVID-19 vaccine. Study results and limitations: The sample set comprised mostly white British donors with more females, and clonal diversity was possibly underestimated. Reportedly, nearly half the spike-specific TCRs target unmutated variant regions.

Only in-frame clones appear in the TCRdb table, and some are missing; sequencing was by immunoSEQ multiplex PCR. The table shows around 150,000 clones, with approximately 92% occurring only once. To note about this clone: Its antigen remains unknown. In the same sample, other DNA sequences code for this CDR3.

V lost 2 bases and J 1 base, leaving 6 bases between the germline ends. The CDR3 extends over 13 amino acids. CDR1 and CDR2 (germline): SGHKS, YYEKEE (reference sequence). Second doses were pooled across both intervals (about 4 or about 12 weeks). The sequence was collected from an adult who received the AZD1222 COVID-19 vaccine. The rearrangement joins TRBV5-5 to TRBJ1-1; D gene unclear. Sequenced material: peripheral blood, taken 28 days after the second AZD1222 dose. The CDR3 protein is CASSFGGNTEAFF. DNA for the CDR3: TGTGCCAGCAGCTTTGGCGGGAACACTGAAGCTTTCTTT.